These 26 T cell receptor beta chains came from one sample sequenced in a study of blood T cell repertoires in COVID-19. Sequenced by immunoSEQ multiplex PCR; TCRdb stores in-frame clones only, minus some. This sample carries over 200,000 clones, about nine tenths of them seen once, and the ten largest clones take roughly 3%. Material for sequencing was peripheral blood. The receptor set was obtained from a man aged 25-45 years with COVID-19, enrolled during active disease.

The chain recombines TRBV27 with TRBJ2-7; possible D gene TRBD2, 5 bases. The CDR3 covers 13 residues. The germline V gene encodes CDR1 MNHEY and CDR2 SMNVEV (reference sequence). Trimming left V 3 bases short and J 2 bases short, with 8 bases between. CDR3 bases: TGTGCCAGCAGTTTTATCGGGACCTACGAGCAGTACTTC. This translates into CASSFIGTYEQYF.

The V and J genes are TRBV19 and TRBJ2-1; D is possibly TRBD2 (6 bases). V was clipped by 6 bases and J by 15 bases, with 18 bases between them. CDR1 and CDR2 from the germline V gene are LNHDA and SQIVND (reference sequence). The CDR3 spans 12 residues. The CDR3 here is CASSPDYPRVFF. The CDR3 bases are TGTGCCAGTAGCCCGGACTATCCCAGGGTGTTCTTC.

V is TRBV19 and J is TRBJ2-7; 9 bases are a match to TRBD1. CDR3 length: 14 residues. Germline loops: CDR1 LNHDA, CDR2 SQIVND (reference sequence). With 7 bases clipped from V and 3 bases from J, the junction kept 7 bases outside the gene matches. The CDR3 sequence: CASTGTGPIYEQYF. CDR3 sequence (DNA): TGTGCCAGTACCGGGACAGGGCCAATCTACGAGCAGTACTTC.

The gene calls are TRBV4-3 and TRBJ1-2; D gene unclear. CDR1 and CDR2 (germline): LGHNA, YSLEER. This CDR3 region has 15 residues. Trimming took off 4 bases at V and 4 bases at J, with 16 bases between the two ends. CDR3 sequence reads: CASSLSFREGYGYTF. For the CDR3, the DNA is TGCGCCAGCAGCCTCTCCTTCCGGGAAGGCTATGGCTACACCTTC.

This clone was counted a few times. The chain couples TRBV19 to TRBJ2-7, with TRBD1 matching over 9 bases. This CDR3 contains 13 residues. Germline CDR1 reads LNHDA; CDR2 reads SQIVND (reference sequence). After removal of 5 bases from V and 3 bases from J, the junction contained 2 bases not matched to a gene. The CDR3: CASSPTGGYEQYF. Written as DNA, the CDR3 is TGTGCCAGTAGTCCGACAGGGGGCTACGAGCAGTACTTC.

V is TRBV24-1 and J is TRBJ1-1, with D tentatively TRBD1 (5 bases). Germline lookup yields CDR1 KGHDR and CDR2 SFDVKD. The CDR3 has 13 amino acids. The V gene lost 6 bases and the J gene lost 6 bases, with 13 bases spanning the gap. The CDR3 reads CATSQGGKAEAFF. Here the CDR3 DNA reads TGTGCCACCAGTCAGGGCGGTAAGGCTGAAGCTTTCTTT.

The V call is TRBV19, the J call TRBJ1-5; D is undetermined. The length of the CDR3 is 15 residues. Germline V gives CDR1 LNHDA, CDR2 SQIVND (reference sequence). With 3 bases removed from V and 2 bases from J, the gap between germline ends came to 11 bases. CDR3: CASSMAPGGNQPQHF. CDR3 coding DNA: TGTGCCAGTAGTATGGCCCCCGGAGGCAATCAGCCCCAGCATTTT.

The chain combines TRBV2 with TRBJ1-2; weak D call: TRBD1 (6 bases). Germline values: CDR1 SNHLY, CDR2 FYNNEI. The germline V and J ends were trimmed by 3 bases and 3 bases, with 11 bases remaining between them. CDR3 length: 14 amino acids. The CDR3 DNA reads as TGTGCCAGCAGTGACAGGGGACGCGACTATGGCTACACCTTC. As protein: CASSDRGRDYGYTF.

This clone was seen a single time. The chain carries TRBV11-2 and TRBJ2-3; 8 bases are a match to TRBD1. Germline V CDR1 and CDR2: SGHAT, FQNNGV. This CDR3 region has 15 residues. V was pared by 5 bases and J by 4 bases, with 8 bases of the junction left unmatched. The CDR3 sequence: CASSPTGGRADTQYF. CDR3 in DNA: TGTGCCAGCAGCCCTACAGGGGGACGGGCAGATACGCAGTATTTT. The full variable domain, completed using reference TRBV11-2 and TRBJ2-3, is EAGVAQSPRYKIIEKRQSVAFWCNPISGHATLYWYQQILGQGPKLLIQFQNNGVVDDSQLPKDRFSAERLKGVDSTLKIQPAKLEDSAVYLCASSPTGGRADTQYFGPGTRLTVL.

This chain uses TRBV3-1 (or the pseudogene TRBV3-2) with TRBJ2-7; 8 bases are shared with TRBD1. The ends lost 1 base at V and 1 base at J; junction bases unmatched: 9. Germline lookup yields CDR1 LGHDT and CDR2 YNNKEL (reference sequence). This CDR3 is built from 17 residues. The CDR3 DNA reads as TGTGCCAGCAGCCAAGTCCCGGGACAGGCCCGATCCTACGAGCAGTACTTC. Translating it yields CASSQVPGQARSYEQYF.

V usage is TRBV27 and J usage is TRBJ1-2; D might be TRBD1 (6 bases). The V gene's germline CDR1 is MNHEY and CDR2 SMNVEV (reference sequence). V lost 6 bases and J 2 bases, leaving 10 bases between the germline ends. The CDR3 is 13 amino acids. CDR3 loop: CASRQQGNYGYTF. CDR3 sequence (DNA): TGTGCCAGCAGACAACAGGGAAACTATGGCTACACCTTC.

The rearrangement links TRBV6-2 or TRBV6-3 to TRBJ2-3; 7 bases are shared with TRBD2. Per the germline V gene, CDR1 is MNHEY and CDR2 is SVGEGT. This CDR3 has 15 amino acids. Trimming took 5 bases from V and 2 from J; bases not matched to a gene: 7. The CDR3 DNA is TGTGCCAGCAGTACGGCTAGCGGCCCCACAGATACGCAGTATTTT. Translating gives CASSTASGPTDTQYF.

This chain links TRBV4-3 with TRBJ1-1; 8 bases fit TRBD1. CDR3 length: 15 amino acids. Germline-derived CDR1 and CDR2 are LGHNA and YSLEER. V shed 0 bases, J shed 7 bases, and the junction held 7 bases outside the gene matches. The CDR3, as DNA: TGCGCCAGCAGCCAAGATGGACAGGGAGGGAGTGAAGCTTTCTTT. Translating it yields CASSQDGQGGSEAFF.

The rearrangement uses TRBV3-1 (or the pseudogene TRBV3-2) and TRBJ1-3; D possibly corresponds to TRBD1 (5 bases). There are 16 residues in the CDR3. Germline CDR1 reads LGHDT; CDR2 reads YNNKEL (reference sequence). Trimming removed 3 bases at V and 5 bases at J, with 17 bases between. DNA of the CDR3: TGTGCCAGCAGCCACTTAACCCCGGGGGAGAGAAACACCATATATTTT. Translated: CASSHLTPGERNTIYF.

The chain links TRBV3-1 (or the pseudogene TRBV3-2) to TRBJ2-7; 9 bases fit TRBD1. This CDR3 has 16 amino acids. The V segment lost 4 bases and the J segment 0 bases; nucleotides outside the gene matches: 7. The V gene's germline CDR1 is LGHDT and CDR2 YNNKEL (reference sequence). CDR3 DNA: TGTGCCAGCAGCCCGGGACAGGGCGGAATCTCCTACGAGCAGTACTTC. It translates to CASSPGQGGISYEQYF.

The chain uses TRBV6-1 and TRBJ1-5; D is ambiguous. The CDR3 loop spans 14 amino acids. Germline CDR1 is MNHNS and CDR2 is SASEGT. Trimming pared 3 bases from V and 4 bases from J, leaving 10 bases between. This chain's CDR3 is CASSDRRLNQPQHF. DNA of the CDR3: TGTGCCAGCAGTGACAGGCGCCTTAATCAGCCCCAGCATTTT.

The chain's CDR3 is CASSTTGSSYEQYF. In DNA, the CDR3 is TGTGCCAGCAGCACCACGGGATCATCCTACGAGCAGTACTTC. The rearrangement uses TRBV7-9 and TRBJ2-7; D perhaps matches TRBD2 (5 bases). CDR3 length equals 14 residues. CDR1 and CDR2 (germline): SEHNR, FQNEAQ (reference sequence). V was clipped by 5 bases and J by 1 base, with 12 bases between them.

The chain joins TRBV19 to TRBJ2-7, with D possibly TRBD1 on 7 matching bases. The V gene's germline CDR1 is LNHDA and CDR2 SQIVND (reference sequence). V dropped 4 bases and J dropped 3 bases, with 16 bases sitting between them. The CDR3 extends over 15 amino acids. CDR3 amino acids: CASSTRRQGGYEQYF. The CDR3 DNA reads TGTGCCAGTAGTACGCGAAGACAGGGAGGCTACGAGCAGTACTTC.

The rearrangement joins TRBV5-4 to TRBJ2-1; D is ambiguous. The CDR3 extends over 17 amino acids. Germline V lookup: CDR1 SGHNT, CDR2 YYREEE (reference sequence). V gave up 0 bases and J gave up 6 bases, with 19 bases separating them. The CDR3 spells CASSLGVGTITGNEQFF. The CDR3, as DNA: TGTGCCAGCAGCTTGGGAGTAGGCACGATTACGGGCAATGAGCAGTTCTTC.

The chain has TRBV14 and TRBJ1-2, with a possible D match to TRBD1 (5 bases). The germline V gene encodes CDR1 SGHDN and CDR2 FVKESK. This CDR3 is 15 amino acids long. The V end lost 0 bases, the J end lost 6 bases, and 14 bases lay between the germline ends. CDR3 sequence: CASSQDLRGLNGYTF. The CDR3 DNA reads as TGTGCCAGCAGCCAAGATTTAAGGGGCTTGAATGGCTACACCTTC.

The chain carries TRBV19 and TRBJ1-6; tentatively, D is TRBD1 (5 bases). This CDR3 is built from 16 residues. CDR1 and CDR2 (germline): LNHDA, SQIVND (reference sequence). V was cut by 4 bases and J by 5 bases, with 15 bases left in between. The CDR3 is CASSRSQDTNNSPLHF. The CDR3 DNA follows: TGTGCCAGTAGTAGAAGCCAGGACACAAATAATTCACCCCTCCACTTT.

This chain uses TRBV24-1 with TRBJ2-2; D possibly corresponds to TRBD2 (6 bases). Trimming took off 4 bases at V and 5 bases at J, with 13 bases between the two ends. The germline V gene encodes CDR1 KGHDR and CDR2 SFDVKD. The CDR3 has 15 residues. Here the CDR3 reads CATSDPGGETGELFF. The DNA of the CDR3 is TGTGCCACCAGTGACCCCGGAGGGGAGACCGGGGAGCTGTTTTTT.

V is TRBV6-2 or TRBV6-3 and J is TRBJ1-1; 10 bases align to TRBD1. The CDR3 spans 19 residues. V was clipped by 0 bases and J by 1 base; unmatched bases: 11. CDR1 and CDR2 from the germline V gene are MNHEY and SVGEGT. The CDR3 is CASSYSLDRGLSRNTEAFF. For the CDR3, the DNA is TGTGCCAGCAGTTACTCACTGGACAGGGGGTTGAGTAGGAACACTGAAGCTTTCTTT.

The rearrangement joins TRBV7-9 to TRBJ2-7; 13 bases fit TRBD2. Germline trimming cut 5 bases from V and 8 bases from J; bases unmatched to any gene: 18. The CDR3 contains 18 residues. Germline CDR1 and CDR2: SEHNR and FQNEAQ (reference sequence). CDR3 DNA sequence: TGTGCCAGCAGCCGCGGAGGGGAGTACGGACTAGCGGGGGTTAAGCAGTACTTC. This codes for CASSRGGEYGLAGVKQYF.

The CDR3 here is CASRPGGDGSPLHF. In nucleotides, the CDR3 is TGTGCCAGCAGACCCGGAGGGGACGGGTCACCCCTCCACTTT. The chain recombines TRBV28 with TRBJ1-6, with D possibly being TRBD1 (5 bases). CDR3 length: 14 residues. Per the germline V gene, CDR1 is MDHEN and CDR2 is SYDVKM. The V end lost 6 bases, the J end lost 10 bases, and 16 bases lay between the germline ends.

The CDR3 DNA is TGTGCCAGCAGCTTTGGACAGTACAATGAGCAGTTCTTC. Protein sequence: CASSFGQYNEQFF. The chain couples TRBV5-4 to TRBJ2-1; a weak D match, TRBD1 (6 bases). With 2 bases removed from V and 4 bases from J, the gap between germline ends came to 7 bases. The germline CDR1 and CDR2 sequences are SGHNT and YYREEE (reference sequence). This CDR3 is built from 13 residues.